This note documents a single T cell receptor beta chain sequence. Trimming at V came to 4 bases and at J to 3 bases, leaving 9 bases not matched to a gene. The CDR3 runs to 15 residues. Germline V CDR1 and CDR2: SGHDT, YYEEEE. The data originate from a study of CD8+ T cells in alopecia areata. Sequencing used cDNA as its template, made by extracting RNA and reverse transcribing it. The repertoire was sequenced with immunoSEQ multiplex PCR; TCRdb's copy has only in-frame clones and lacks some. The sample yields about 110,000 clones, under 60% seen once. The receptor's source is a human donor with alopecia areata. Sequencing was carried out using NKG2D-low CD8+ T cells sorted from blood. This rearrangement joins TRBV5-6 to TRBJ2-7; the match to TRBD1 covers 8 bases. CDR3 protein: CASSIEDRVIYEQYF. CDR3 nucleotides: TGTGCCAGCAGCATTGAGGACAGGGTAATCTACGAGCAGTACTTC. Full variable domain (outside the CDR3, taken from reference TRBV5-6 and TRBJ2-7): DAGVTQSPTHLIKTRGQQVTLRCSPKSGHDTVSWYQQALGQGPQFIFQYYEEEERQRGNFPDRFSGHQFPNYSSELNVNALLLGDSALYLCASSIEDRVIYEQYFGPGTRLTVT.